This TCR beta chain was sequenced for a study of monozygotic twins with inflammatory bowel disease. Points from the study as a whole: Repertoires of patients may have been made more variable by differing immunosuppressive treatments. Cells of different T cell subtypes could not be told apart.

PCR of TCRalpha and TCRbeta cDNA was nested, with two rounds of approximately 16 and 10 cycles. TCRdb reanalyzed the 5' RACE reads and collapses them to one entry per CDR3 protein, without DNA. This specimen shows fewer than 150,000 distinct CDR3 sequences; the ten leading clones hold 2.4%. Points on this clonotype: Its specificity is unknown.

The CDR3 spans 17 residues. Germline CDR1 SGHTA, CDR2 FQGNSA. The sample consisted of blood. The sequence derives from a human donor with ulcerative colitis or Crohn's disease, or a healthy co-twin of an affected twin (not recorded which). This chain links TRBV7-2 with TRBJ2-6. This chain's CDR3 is CASSLSGLGFGANVLTF. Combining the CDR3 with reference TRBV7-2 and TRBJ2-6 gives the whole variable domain GAGVSQSPSNKVTEKGKDVELRCDPISGHTALYWYRQSLGQGLEFLIYFQGNSAPDKSGLPSDRFSAERTGGSVSTLTIQRTQQEDSAVYLCASSLSGLGFGANVLTFGAGSRLTVL.